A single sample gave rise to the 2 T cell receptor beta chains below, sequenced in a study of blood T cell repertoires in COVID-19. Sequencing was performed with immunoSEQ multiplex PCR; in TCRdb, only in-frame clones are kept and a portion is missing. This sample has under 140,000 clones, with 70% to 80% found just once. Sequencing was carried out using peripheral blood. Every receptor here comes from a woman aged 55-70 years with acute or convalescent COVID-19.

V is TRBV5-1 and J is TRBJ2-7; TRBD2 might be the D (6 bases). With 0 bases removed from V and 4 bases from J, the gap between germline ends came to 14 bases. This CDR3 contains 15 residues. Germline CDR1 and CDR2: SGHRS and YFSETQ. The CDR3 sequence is CASSLEGSAGYEQYF. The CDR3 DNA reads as TGCGCCAGCAGCTTGGAAGGGTCGGCGGGGTACGAGCAGTACTTC.

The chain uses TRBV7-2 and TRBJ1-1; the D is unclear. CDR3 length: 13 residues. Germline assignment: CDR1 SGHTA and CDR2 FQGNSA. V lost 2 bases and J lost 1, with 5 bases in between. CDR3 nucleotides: TGTGCCAGCAGCTTACCACAGAACACTGAAGCTTTCTTT. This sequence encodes CASSLPQNTEAFF.